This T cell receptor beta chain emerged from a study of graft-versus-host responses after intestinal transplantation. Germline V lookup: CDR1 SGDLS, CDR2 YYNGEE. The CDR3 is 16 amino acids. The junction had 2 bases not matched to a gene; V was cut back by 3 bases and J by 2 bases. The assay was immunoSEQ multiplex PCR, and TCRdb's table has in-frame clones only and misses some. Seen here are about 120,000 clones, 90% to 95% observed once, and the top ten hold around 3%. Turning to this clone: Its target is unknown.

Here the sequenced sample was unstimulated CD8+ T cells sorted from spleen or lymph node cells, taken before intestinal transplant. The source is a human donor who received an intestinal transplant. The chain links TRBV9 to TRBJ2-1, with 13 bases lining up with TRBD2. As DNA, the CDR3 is TGTGCCAGCAGCGGGACTAGCGGGAGTGCCTACAATGAGCAGTTCTTC. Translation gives CASSGTSGSAYNEQFF.